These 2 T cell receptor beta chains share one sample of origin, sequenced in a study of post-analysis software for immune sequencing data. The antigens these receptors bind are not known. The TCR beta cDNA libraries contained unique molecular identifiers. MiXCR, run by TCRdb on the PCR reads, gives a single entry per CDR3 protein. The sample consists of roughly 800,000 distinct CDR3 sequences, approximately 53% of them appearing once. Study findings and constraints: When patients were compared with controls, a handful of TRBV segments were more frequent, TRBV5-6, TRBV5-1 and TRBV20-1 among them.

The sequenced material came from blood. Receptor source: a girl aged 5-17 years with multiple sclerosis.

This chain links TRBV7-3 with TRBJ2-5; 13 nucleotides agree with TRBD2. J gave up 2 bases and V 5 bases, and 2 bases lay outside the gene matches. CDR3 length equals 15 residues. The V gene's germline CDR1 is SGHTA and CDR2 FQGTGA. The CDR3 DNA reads TGTGCCAGCAGCCGGACTAGCGGGGGACAAGAGACCCAGTACTTC. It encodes CASSRTSGGQETQYF.

The CDR3 nucleotides read TGCAGTGCCGCGGGGGGGCGGGGCTACGAGCAGTACTTC. Translating it yields CSAAGGRGYEQYF. The chain combines TRBV20-1 with TRBJ2-7; 9 bases agree with TRBD2. V lost 6 bases, J lost 3 bases, and 6 bases stayed unmatched. The CDR3 loop spans 13 amino acids. The germline CDR1 and CDR2 sequences are DFQATT and SNEGSKA (reference sequence).